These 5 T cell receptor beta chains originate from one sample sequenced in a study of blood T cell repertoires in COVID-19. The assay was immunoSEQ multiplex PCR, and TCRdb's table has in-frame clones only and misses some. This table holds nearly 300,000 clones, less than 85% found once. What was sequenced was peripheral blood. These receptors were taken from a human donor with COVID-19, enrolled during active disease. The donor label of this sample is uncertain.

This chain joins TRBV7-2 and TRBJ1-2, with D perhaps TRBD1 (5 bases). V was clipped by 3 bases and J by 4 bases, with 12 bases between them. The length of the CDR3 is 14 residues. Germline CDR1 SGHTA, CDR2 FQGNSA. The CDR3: CASSFGAATYGYTF. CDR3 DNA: TGTGCCAGCAGCTTTGGGGCCGCAACCTATGGCTACACCTTC.

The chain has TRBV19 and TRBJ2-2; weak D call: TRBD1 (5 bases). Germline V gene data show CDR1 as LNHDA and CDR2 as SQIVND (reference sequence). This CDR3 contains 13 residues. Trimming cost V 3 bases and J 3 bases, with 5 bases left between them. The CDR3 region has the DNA TGTGCCAGTAGTATCAGGGACACCGGGGAGCTGTTTTTT. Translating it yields CASSIRDTGELFF.

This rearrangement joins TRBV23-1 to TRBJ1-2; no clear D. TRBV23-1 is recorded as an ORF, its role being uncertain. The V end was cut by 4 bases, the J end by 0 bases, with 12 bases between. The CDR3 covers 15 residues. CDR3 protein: CASSPGQVANYGYTF. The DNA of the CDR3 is TGCGCCAGCAGTCCCGGCCAGGTAGCTAACTATGGCTACACCTTC.

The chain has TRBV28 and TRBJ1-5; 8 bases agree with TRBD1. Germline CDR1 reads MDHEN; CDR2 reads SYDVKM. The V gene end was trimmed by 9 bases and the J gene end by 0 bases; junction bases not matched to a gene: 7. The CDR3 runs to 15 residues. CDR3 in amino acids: CASRDRMNSNQPQHF. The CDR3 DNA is TGTGCCAGTAGGGACAGGATGAATAGCAATCAGCCCCAGCATTTT.

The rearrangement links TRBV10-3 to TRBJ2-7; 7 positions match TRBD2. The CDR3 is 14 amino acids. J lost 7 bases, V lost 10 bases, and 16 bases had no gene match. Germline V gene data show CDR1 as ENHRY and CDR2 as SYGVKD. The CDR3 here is CATLGERDRGEQYF. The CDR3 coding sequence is TGTGCCACCTTAGGCGAGCGGGATCGGGGAGAGCAGTACTTC.